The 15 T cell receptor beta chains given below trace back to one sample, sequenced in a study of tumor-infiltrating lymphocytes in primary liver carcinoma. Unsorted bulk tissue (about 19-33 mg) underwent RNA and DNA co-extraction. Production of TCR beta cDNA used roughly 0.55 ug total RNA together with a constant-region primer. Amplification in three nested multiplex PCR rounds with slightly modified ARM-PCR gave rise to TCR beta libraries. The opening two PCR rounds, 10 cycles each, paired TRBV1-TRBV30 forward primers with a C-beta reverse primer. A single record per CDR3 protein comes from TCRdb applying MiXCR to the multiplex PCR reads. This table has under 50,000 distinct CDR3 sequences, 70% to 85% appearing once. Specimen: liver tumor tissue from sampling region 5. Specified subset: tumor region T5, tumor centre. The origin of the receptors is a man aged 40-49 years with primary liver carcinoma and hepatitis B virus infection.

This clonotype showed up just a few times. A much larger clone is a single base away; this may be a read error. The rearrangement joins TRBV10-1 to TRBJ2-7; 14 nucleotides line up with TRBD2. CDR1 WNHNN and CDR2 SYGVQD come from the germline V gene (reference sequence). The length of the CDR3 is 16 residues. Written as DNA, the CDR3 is TGCGTCAGCAGTGAGTTGGGACTAGCGGGAGCGGTGGAGCAGTACTTC. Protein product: CVSSELGLAGAVEQYF.

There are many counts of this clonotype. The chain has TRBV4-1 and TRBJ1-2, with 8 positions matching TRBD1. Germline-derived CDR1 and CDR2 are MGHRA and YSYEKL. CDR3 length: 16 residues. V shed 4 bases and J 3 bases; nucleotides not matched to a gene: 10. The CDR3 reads CASSPDQGAFDYGYTF. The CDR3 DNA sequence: TGCGCCAGCAGCCCAGACCAGGGGGCGTTCGACTATGGCTACACCTTC.

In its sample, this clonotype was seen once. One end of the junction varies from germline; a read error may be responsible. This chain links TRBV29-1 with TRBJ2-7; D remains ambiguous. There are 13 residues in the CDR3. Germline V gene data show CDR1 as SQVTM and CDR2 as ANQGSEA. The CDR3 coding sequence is TGCAGCATTGTTTTGCAGGCGACCTACGGGCAGTACTTC. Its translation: CSIVLQATYGQYF.

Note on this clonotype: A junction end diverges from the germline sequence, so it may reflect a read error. This chain's CDR3 is CVSSYARDSRYEQYF. The CDR3 bases are TGTGTCAGCAGTTACGCGCGGGACTCCCGCTACGAGCAGTACTTC. The chain links TRBV6-5 to TRBJ2-7, with a tentative D call TRBD2 (6 bases). The CDR3 is made up of 15 amino acids. Germline V gene sequence: CDR1 MNHEY, CDR2 SVGAGI.

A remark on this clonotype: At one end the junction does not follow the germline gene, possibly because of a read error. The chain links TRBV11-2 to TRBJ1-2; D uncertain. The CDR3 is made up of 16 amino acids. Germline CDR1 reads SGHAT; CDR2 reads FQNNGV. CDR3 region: CASSLGDAGTLYGCTF. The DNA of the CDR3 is TGTGCCAGCAGCTTAGGCGATGCAGGTACCCTCTATGGCTGCACCTTC. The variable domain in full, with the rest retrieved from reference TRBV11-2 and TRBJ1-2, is EAGVAQSPRYKIIEKRQSVAFWCNPISGHATLYWYQQILGQGPKLLIQFQNNGVVDDSQLPKDRFSAERLKGVDSTLKIQPAKLEDSAVYLCASSLGDAGTLYGCTFGSGTRLTVV.

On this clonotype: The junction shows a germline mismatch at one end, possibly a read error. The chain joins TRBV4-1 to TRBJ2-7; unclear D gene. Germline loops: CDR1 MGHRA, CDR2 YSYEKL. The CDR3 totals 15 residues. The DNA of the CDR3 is TGCGCCAGCAGCCAAGTTGTGGCGCTATCCTACGAGCAGTATTTC. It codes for CASSQVVALSYEQYF.

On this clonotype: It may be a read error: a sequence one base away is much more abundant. CDR3 loop: CASSPPNTGELIF. The CDR3 DNA reads as TGTGCCAGCTCACCACCGAACACCGGGGAGCTGATTTTT. The chain couples TRBV18 to TRBJ2-2; possible D gene TRBD2, 5 bases. The CDR3 sequence is 13 residues long. Germline V gene lookup returns CDR1 KGHSH and CDR2 LQKENI.

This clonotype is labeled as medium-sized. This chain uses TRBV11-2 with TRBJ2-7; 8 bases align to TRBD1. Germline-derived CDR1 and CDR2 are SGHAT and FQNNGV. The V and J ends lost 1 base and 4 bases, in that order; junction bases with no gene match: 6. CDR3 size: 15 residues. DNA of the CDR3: TGTGCCAGCAGCTTAGGAGCCGGGACAGGTTACGAGCAGTACTTC. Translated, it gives CASSLGAGTGYEQYF.

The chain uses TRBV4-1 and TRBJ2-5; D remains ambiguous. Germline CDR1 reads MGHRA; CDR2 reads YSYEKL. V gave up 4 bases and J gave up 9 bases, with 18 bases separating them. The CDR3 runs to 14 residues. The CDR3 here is CASSRDPSAEAQYF. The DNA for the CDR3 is TGCGCCAGCAGCCGAGACCCTTCAGCTGAGGCCCAGTACTTC.

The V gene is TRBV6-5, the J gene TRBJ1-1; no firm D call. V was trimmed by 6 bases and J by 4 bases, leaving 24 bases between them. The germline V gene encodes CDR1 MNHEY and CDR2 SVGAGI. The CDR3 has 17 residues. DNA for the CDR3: TGTGCCAGCAGCCCTAGTGTGGCCGGGTGGATGAGCACTGAAGCTTTCTTT. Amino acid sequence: CASSPSVAGWMSTEAFF.

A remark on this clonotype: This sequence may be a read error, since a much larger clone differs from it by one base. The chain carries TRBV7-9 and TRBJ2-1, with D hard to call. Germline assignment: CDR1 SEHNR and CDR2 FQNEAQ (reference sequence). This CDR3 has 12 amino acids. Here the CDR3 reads CPSSLGTNEQFF. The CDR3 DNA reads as TGTCCCAGCAGCTTAGGTACTAATGAGCAGTTCTTC.

This chain's CDR3 is CASSPTSGSDNIQYF. CDR3 DNA: TGTGCCAGCTCACCCACTAGCGGGAGTGATAACATTCAGTACTTC. This rearrangement joins TRBV18 to TRBJ2-4, with 11 bases matching TRBD2. Germline V gene data show CDR1 as KGHSH and CDR2 as LQKENI. V gave up 3 bases and J gave up 7 bases; unmatched junction bases: 5. This CDR3 comprises 15 residues. Full variable domain (outside the CDR3, taken from reference TRBV18 and TRBJ2-4): NAGVMQNPRHLVRRRGQEARLRCSPMKGHSHVYWYRQLPEEGLKFMVYLQKENIIDESGMPKERFSAEFPKEGPSILRIQQVVRGDSAAYFCASSPTSGSDNIQYFGAGTRLSVL.

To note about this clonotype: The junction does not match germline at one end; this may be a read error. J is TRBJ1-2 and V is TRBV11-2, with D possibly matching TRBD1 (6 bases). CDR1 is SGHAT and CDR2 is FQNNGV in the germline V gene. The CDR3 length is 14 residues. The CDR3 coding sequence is TGTGCCGGCAGAGAGTGGGACACCACCTATGGCTACACATTC. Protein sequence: CAGREWDTTYGYTF.

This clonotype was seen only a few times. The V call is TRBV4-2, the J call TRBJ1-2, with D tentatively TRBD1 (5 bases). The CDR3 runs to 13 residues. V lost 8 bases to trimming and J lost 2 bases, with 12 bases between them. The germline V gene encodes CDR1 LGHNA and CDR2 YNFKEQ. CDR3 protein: CASDQEGNYGYTF. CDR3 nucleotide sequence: TGTGCCAGCGACCAAGAGGGGAACTATGGCTACACCTTC.

The CDR3 here is CANRSRGLNTEAFF. The CDR3 DNA reads as TGTGCCAATCGCAGCCGGGGGTTGAACACTGAAGCTTTCTTT. The chain links TRBV28 to TRBJ1-1; TRBD1 might be the D (5 bases). The germline CDR1 and CDR2 sequences are MDHEN and SYDVKM. Trimming cost V 10 bases and J 0 bases, with 15 bases left between them. The CDR3 consists of 14 residues.